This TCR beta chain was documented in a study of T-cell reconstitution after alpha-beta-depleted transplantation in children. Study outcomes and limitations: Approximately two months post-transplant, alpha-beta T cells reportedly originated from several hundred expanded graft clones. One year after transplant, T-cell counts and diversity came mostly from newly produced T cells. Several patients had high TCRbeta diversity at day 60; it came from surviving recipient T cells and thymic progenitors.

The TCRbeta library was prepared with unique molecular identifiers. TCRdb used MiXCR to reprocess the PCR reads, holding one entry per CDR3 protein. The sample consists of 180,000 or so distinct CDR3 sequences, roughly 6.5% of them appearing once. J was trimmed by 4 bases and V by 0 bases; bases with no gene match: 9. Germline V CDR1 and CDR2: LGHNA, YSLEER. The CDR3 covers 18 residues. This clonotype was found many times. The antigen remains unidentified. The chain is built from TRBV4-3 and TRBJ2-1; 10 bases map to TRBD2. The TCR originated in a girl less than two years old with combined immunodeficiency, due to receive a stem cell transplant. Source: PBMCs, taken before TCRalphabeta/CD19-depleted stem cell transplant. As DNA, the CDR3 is TGCGCCAGCAGCCAAGATATTGTAGGACTAGCGGTTTACAATGAGCAGTTCTTC. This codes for CASSQDIVGLAVYNEQFF.